This T cell receptor beta chain was profiled in a study of blood T cells in healthy people across ages. Study-wide results and limits: Estimates based on one million T cells were treated as lower bounds. Age brought a roughly linear fall in TCR beta diversity measured per million T cells.

This clonotype was detected only once. Its target is not known. The authors ran a second PCR of 7 to 11 cycles using a sample-barcoded 5' primer and a J-beta primer mix. TCRdb recomputed calls from the 5' RACE reads with MiXCR, one row per CDR3 protein. Among about a million distinct CDR3 sequences, approximately 38% were seen once, and the ten largest hold under 15%. Healthy Caucasian individuals from Russia aged about 6 to 95 were enrolled as donors. Per-sample PBMC isolation yielded at least 6.5 million cells. This receptor was taken from a man aged 18 to 35 in good health. Material: blood.

CDR3 coding DNA: TGTGCCAGCAGCCAAGATGGGACAGGGGCTGACAATGAAAAACTGTTTTTT. It codes for CASSQDGTGADNEKLFF. This rearrangement joins TRBV3-1 to TRBJ1-4; 10 bases fit TRBD1. The J segment lost 5 bases and the V segment lost 0 bases, leaving 6 bases of the junction unmatched. The CDR3 extends over 17 amino acids. Germline CDR1 reads LGHDT; CDR2 reads YNNKEL (reference sequence).